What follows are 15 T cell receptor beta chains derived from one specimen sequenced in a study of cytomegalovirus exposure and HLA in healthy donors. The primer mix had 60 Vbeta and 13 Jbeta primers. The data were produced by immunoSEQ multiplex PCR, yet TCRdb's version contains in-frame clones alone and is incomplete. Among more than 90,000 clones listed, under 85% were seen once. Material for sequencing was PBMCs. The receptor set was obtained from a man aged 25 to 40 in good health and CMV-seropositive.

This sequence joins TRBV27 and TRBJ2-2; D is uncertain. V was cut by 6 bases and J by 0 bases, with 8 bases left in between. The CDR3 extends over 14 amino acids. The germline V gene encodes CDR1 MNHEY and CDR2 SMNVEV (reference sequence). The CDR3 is CASRSLANTGELFF. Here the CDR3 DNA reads TGTGCCAGCAGGAGCTTAGCGAACACCGGGGAGCTGTTTTTT.

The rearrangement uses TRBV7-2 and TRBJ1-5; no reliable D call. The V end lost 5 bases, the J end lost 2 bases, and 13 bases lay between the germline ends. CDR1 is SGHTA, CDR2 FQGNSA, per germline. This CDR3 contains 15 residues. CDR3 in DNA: TGTGCCAGCAGCCTGTTACGGGATGGCAATCAGCCCCAGCATTTT. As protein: CASSLLRDGNQPQHF.

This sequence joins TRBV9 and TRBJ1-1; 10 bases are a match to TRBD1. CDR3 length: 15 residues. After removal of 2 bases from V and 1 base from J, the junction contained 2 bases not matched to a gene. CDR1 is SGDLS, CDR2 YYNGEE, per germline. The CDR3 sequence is CASSVGQGRNTEAFF. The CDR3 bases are TGTGCCAGCAGCGTGGGACAGGGGCGGAACACTGAAGCTTTCTTT. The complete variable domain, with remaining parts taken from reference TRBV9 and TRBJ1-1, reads DSGVTQTPKHLITATGQRVTLRCSPRSGDLSVYWYQQSLDQGLQFLIQYYNGEERAKGNILERFSAQQFPDLHSELNLSSLELGDSALYFCASSVGQGRNTEAFFGQGTRLTVV.

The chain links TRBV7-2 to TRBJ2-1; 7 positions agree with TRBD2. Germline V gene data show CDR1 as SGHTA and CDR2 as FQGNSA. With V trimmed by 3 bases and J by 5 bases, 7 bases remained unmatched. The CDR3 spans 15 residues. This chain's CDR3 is CASSLRNSGHNEQFF. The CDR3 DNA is TGTGCCAGCAGCTTGAGGAATAGCGGGCACAATGAGCAGTTCTTC.

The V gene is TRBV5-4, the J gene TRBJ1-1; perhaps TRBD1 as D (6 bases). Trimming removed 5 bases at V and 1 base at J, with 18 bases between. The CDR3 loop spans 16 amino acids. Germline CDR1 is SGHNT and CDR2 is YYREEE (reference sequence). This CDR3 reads CASRDGQLLSNTEAFF. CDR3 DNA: TGTGCCAGCAGGGATGGACAGCTATTATCGAACACTGAAGCTTTCTTT.

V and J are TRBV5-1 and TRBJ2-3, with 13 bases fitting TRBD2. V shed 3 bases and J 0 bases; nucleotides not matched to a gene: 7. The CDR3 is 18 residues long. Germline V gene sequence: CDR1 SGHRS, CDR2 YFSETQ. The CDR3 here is CASSSGLAGALSTDTQYF. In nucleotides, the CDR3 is TGCGCCAGCAGCTCAGGACTAGCGGGGGCCCTCAGCACAGATACGCAGTATTTT.

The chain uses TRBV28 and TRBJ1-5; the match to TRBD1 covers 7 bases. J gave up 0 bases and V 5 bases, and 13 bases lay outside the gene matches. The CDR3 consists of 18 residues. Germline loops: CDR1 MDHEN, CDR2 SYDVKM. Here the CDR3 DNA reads TGTGCCAGCAGTCCTGACAGGGAAGGGGCTTATAGCAATCAGCCCCAGCATTTT. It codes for CASSPDREGAYSNQPQHF. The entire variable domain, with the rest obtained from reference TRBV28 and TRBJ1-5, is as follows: DVKVTQSSRYLVKRTGEKVFLECVQDMDHENMFWYRQDPGLGLRLIYFSYDVKMKEKGDIPEGYSVSREKKERFSLILESASTNQTSMYLCASSPDREGAYSNQPQHFGDGTRLSIL.

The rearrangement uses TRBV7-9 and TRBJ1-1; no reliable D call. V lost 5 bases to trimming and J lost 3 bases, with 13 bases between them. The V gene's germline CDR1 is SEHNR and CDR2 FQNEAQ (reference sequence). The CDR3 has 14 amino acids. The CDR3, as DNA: TGTGCCAGCAGCCCCCCGGACTTTCACACTGAAGCTTTCTTT. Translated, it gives CASSPPDFHTEAFF.

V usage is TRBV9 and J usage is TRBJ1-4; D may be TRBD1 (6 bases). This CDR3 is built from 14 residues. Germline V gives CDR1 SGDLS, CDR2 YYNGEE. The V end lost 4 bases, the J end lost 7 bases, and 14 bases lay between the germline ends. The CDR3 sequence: CASSLGEGGEKLFF. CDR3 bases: TGTGCCAGCAGCCTGGGGGAAGGGGGTGAAAAACTGTTTTTT.

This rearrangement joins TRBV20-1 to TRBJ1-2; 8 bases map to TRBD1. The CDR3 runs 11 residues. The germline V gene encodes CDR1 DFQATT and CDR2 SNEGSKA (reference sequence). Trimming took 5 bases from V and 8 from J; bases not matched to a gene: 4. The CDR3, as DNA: TGCAGTGCTCGGACAGGGTGGGGCTACACCTTC. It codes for CSARTGWGYTF.

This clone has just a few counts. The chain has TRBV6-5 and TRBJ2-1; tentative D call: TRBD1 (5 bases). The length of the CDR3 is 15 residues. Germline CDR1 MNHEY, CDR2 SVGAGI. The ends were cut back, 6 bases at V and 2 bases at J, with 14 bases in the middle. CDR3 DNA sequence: TGTGCCAGCAGGAGACAGCCCATCGCCTACAATGAGCAGTTCTTC. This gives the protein CASRRQPIAYNEQFF.

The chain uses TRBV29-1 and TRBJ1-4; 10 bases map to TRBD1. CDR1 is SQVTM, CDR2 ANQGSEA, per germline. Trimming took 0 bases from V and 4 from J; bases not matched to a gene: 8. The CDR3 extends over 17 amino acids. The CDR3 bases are TGCAGCGTTGAAGATCCCTCGGACAGGGGGTATAATGAAAAACTGTTTTTT. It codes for CSVEDPSDRGYNEKLFF.

This CDR3 is CASSLNLGKEETQYF. CDR3 DNA sequence: TGTGCCAGCAGCCTAAACCTCGGGAAAGAAGAGACCCAGTACTTC. The rearrangement uses TRBV7-6 and TRBJ2-5; a weak D match, TRBD2 (5 bases). The CDR3 is made up of 15 amino acids. The V gene lost 5 bases and the J gene lost 3 bases, with 16 bases spanning the gap. Germline values: CDR1 SGHVS, CDR2 FNYEAQ.

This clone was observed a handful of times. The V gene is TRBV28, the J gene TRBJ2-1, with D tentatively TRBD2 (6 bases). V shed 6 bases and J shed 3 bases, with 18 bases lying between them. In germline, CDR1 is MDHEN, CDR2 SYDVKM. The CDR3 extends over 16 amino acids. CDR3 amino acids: CASSHGVGGFYNEQFF. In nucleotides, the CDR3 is TGTGCCAGCAGCCATGGGGTGGGAGGATTCTACAATGAGCAGTTCTTC. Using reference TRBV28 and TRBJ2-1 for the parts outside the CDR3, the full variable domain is DVKVTQSSRYLVKRTGEKVFLECVQDMDHENMFWYRQDPGLGLRLIYFSYDVKMKEKGDIPEGYSVSREKKERFSLILESASTNQTSMYLCASSHGVGGFYNEQFFGPGTRLTVL.

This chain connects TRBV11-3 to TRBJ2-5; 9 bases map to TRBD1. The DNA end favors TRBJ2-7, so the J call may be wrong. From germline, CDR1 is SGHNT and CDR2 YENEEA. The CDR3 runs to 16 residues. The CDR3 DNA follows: TGTGCCAGCAGCTTAGATTCCGGGACAGGGATCTACGAGCAGTACTTC. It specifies CASSLDSGTGIYEQYF.